The 4 T cell receptor beta chains below come from one sample, sequenced in a study of blood T cell repertoires in COVID-19. Clones were sequenced by immunoSEQ multiplex PCR, and TCRdb holds only the in-frame ones, with some missing. Of tens of thousands of clones in the sample, around four fifths are singletons; the top ten hold more than 10%. The sample comprised peripheral blood. These receptor sequences come from a human donor in a cohort sampled during active COVID-19.

This clone was seen more than once but under ten times. The chain carries TRBV5-1 and TRBJ1-2; perhaps TRBD1 as D (6 bases). CDR3 length: 16 amino acids. The V and J ends lost 7 bases and 4 bases respectively, with 23 bases between them. Germline loops: CDR1 SGHRS, CDR2 YFSETQ. CDR3 sequence: CASGIGGQGQIYGYTF. DNA of the CDR3: TGCGCCAGCGGGATAGGAGGTCAGGGGCAGATCTATGGCTACACCTTC.

This rearrangement joins TRBV7-3 to TRBJ2-1; 8 positions match TRBD2. V shed 5 bases and J 0 bases; nucleotides not matched to a gene: 3. CDR3 length: 15 amino acids. Germline V CDR1 and CDR2: SGHTA, FQGTGA. CDR3 loop: CASSATSDSYNEQFF. The DNA for the CDR3 is TGTGCCAGCAGCGCGACTAGCGACTCCTACAATGAGCAGTTCTTC. The whole variable domain, filled in from reference TRBV7-3 and TRBJ2-1, reads GAGVSQTPSNKVTEKGKYVELRCDPISGHTALYWYRQSLGQGPEFLIYFQGTGAADDSGLPNDRFFAVRPEGSVSTLKIQRTERGDSAVYLCASSATSDSYNEQFFGPGTRLTVL.

V and J are TRBV11-2 and TRBJ2-5; no clear D gene. CDR3 length: 12 residues. Trimming took 5 bases from V and 5 from J, leaving 9 bases between them. Looked up from germline, CDR1 is SGHAT and CDR2 is FQNNGV. The CDR3: CASSPSWETQYF. The CDR3 DNA sequence: TGTGCCAGCAGCCCAAGCTGGGAGACCCAGTACTTC. The complete variable domain, with remaining parts taken from reference TRBV11-2 and TRBJ2-5, reads EAGVAQSPRYKIIEKRQSVAFWCNPISGHATLYWYQQILGQGPKLLIQFQNNGVVDDSQLPKDRFSAERLKGVDSTLKIQPAKLEDSAVYLCASSPSWETQYFGPGTRLLVL.

This chain links TRBV19 with TRBJ2-2; 9 bases line up with TRBD1. Germline-derived CDR1 and CDR2 are LNHDA and SQIVND (reference sequence). The J segment lost 3 bases and the V segment lost 2 bases, leaving 7 bases of the junction unmatched. The CDR3 runs to 17 residues. The CDR3 bases are TGTGCCAGTAGTATAAGAACAGGGGGCGCGGACACCGGGGAGCTGTTTTTT. Translating it yields CASSIRTGGADTGELFF.